This is a list of T cell receptor beta chains from one sample in a study of T cell repertoires in cytomegalovirus infection. These receptors lack a known antigen. MiXCR, applied by TCRdb to the reads, yields one record per CDR3 protein. The table shows 900,000 to 950,000 distinct CDR3 sequences, with roughly 31% occurring only once. The sample was cultured CD8+ T cells from PBMCs, taken from culture after CMV antigen stimulation. The receptors shown here come from a human donor in good health (CMV status not recorded). Some clones in this sample may be carry-over from other donors' samples. The CDR3 runs from the conserved cysteine through the conserved F or W. The D gene is left open where the match is weak. Not every row has a clone size; where given, it reads once, few, many or a size class.

v_gene	abundance	j_gene	d_gene	CDR3nt	CDR3aa
TRBV7-6	.	TRBJ2-1	.	TGTGCCAGCAGCTTAGATAGTGGACTCCACACGGAGCAGTTCTTC	CASSLDSGLHTEQFF
TRBV2	.	TRBJ2-4	.	TGTGCCAGTCGGGACGGGAAAAACATTCAGTACTTC	CASRDGKNIQYF
TRBV27	.	TRBJ1-6	.	TGTGCCAGCAGTCCCTCGGCCTATAATTCACCCCTCCACTTT	CASSPSAYNSPLHF
TRBV19	.	TRBJ1-5	.	TGTGCCAGTATTCTAAACGCCCTTGGGGGGAATCAGCCCCAGCATTTT	CASILNALGGNQPQHF
TRBV7-3	.	TRBJ2-3	TRBD1	TGTGCCAGCAGCCGGGACAGGGGGCTTTCTGGGACAGATATGCAGTATTTT	CASSRDRGLSGTDMQYF
TRBV7-2	many	TRBJ2-3	TRBD2	TGTGCCAGCAGCCCCCTAGCGGTTTACACAGATACGCAGTATTTT	CASSPLAVYTDTQYF
TRBV6-5	few	TRBJ2-3	.	TGTGCCAGCAGTTACTCCCGACTGGCAGGAGATACGCAGTATTTT	CASSYSRLAGDTQYF
TRBV12-3/TRBV12-4	many	TRBJ1-1	TRBD1	TGCGCCAGCAGCCCCACAGGGGACACTGAAGCTTTCTTT	CASSPTGDTEAFF
TRBV2	.	TRBJ2-1	.	TGTGCCAGCAGTGGGGGGGGCGGGCCGTTCTTC	CASSGGGGPFF
TRBV4-1	.	TRBJ2-1	.	TGCGCCAGCAGCAACCCGGGGAGCTCCTACAATGAGCAGTTCTTC	CASSNPGSSYNEQFF
TRBV19	few	TRBJ1-1	.	TGTGCCAGTAGTATTGTAAAGGGGCTCGGCACTGAAGCTTTCTTT	CASSIVKGLGTEAFF
TRBV2	.	TRBJ1-5	.	TGTGCCAGCAGGAGGAGCTCGAGGGTCCATAATCAGCCCCAGCATTTT	CASRRSSRVHNQPQHF
TRBV27	few	TRBJ2-7	TRBD1	TGTGCCAGTCGGACAGGGGCCTACGAGCAGTACTTC	CASRTGAYEQYF
TRBV6-2/TRBV6-3	few	TRBJ2-1	TRBD2	TGTGCCAGCAGTTACCCCCCAGCGGGGAGGAACAATGAGCAGTTCTTC	CASSYPPAGRNNEQFF
TRBV27	once	TRBJ2-3	TRBD1	TGTGCCAGCAGTTCGGGGACAGGGGGTTCGGATACGCAGTATTTT	CASSSGTGGSDTQYF
TRBV6-5	.	TRBJ2-1	.	TGTGCCAGCAGTTATACGGAAAGCTCCTACAATGAGCAGTTCTTC	CASSYTESSYNEQFF
TRBV7-8	.	TRBJ2-2	.	TGTGCCAGCAGCCCCTGGGGCCCTACGAACACCGGGGAGCTGTTTTTT	CASSPWGPTNTGELFF
TRBV5-4	.	TRBJ2-4	.	TGTGCCAGCAGCGGGGCAGGGAAAAACATTCAGTACTTC	CASSGAGKNIQYF
TRBV20-1	.	TRBJ1-2	.	TGCAGTGCTGGCAGCTCCGTCTACGCCCCCGATGGCTACACCTTC	CSAGSSVYAPDGYTF
TRBV3-1	.	TRBJ2-1	TRBD2	TGTGCCAGCAGCCCGCTAGCGGGGGGGTTTATAGATGAGCAGTTCTTC	CASSPLAGGFIDEQFF
TRBV6-5	many	TRBJ1-1	TRBD1	TGTGCCAGCAGCTACAGGGGACACACTGAAGCTTTCTTT	CASSYRGHTEAFF
TRBV6-2/TRBV6-3	.	TRBJ1-2	.	TGTGCCAGCAGTTACTCAGGGGACTACACCTTC	CASSYSGDYTF
TRBV20-1	.	TRBJ1-2	.	TGCAGTGCTAGGCCCCTAGAAGGGGGAAATGGCTACACCTTC	CSARPLEGGNGYTF
TRBV6-1	many	TRBJ2-5	TRBD2	TGTGCCAGCAACCCCTGGGGGGGACTTAATGAAGAGACCCAGTACTTC	CASNPWGGLNEETQYF
TRBV28	few	TRBJ2-1	.	TGTGCCAGCGAAAGGTTAGGTGAGGATGAGCAGTTCTTC	CASERLGEDEQFF
TRBV5-1	.	TRBJ2-7	.	TGCGCCAGCAGCTTTGCGAACGTCCCGCCCTACGAGCAGTACTTC	CASSFANVPPYEQYF
TRBV5-5	many	TRBJ1-4	.	TGTGCCAGCAGCTCCGGGAGACCGACTAATGAAAAACTGTTTTTT	CASSSGRPTNEKLFF
TRBV7-2	many	TRBJ1-2	TRBD1	TGTGCCAGCAGCCGAGACAGGGAATCCCTATCCAACTATGGCTACACCTTC	CASSRDRESLSNYGYTF
TRBV2	few	TRBJ2-2	.	TGTGCCAGAAGGCGGAGGGACACCGGGGAGCTGTTTTTT	CARRRRDTGELFF
TRBV27	.	TRBJ1-2	.	TGTGCCAGCAGTTTAAGGCCCTCGACAGGCCTATCTTGGGGCTACACCTTC	CASSLRPSTGLSWGYTF
TRBV3-1	.	TRBJ2-7	.	TGTGCCAGCAGCCAAGAAGTAGCCGAGCAGTACTTC	CASSQEVAEQYF
TRBV10-3	.	TRBJ2-7	.	TGTGCCATCAGTGAGTCGAAGCGGGACAAATCAATCCCCACCTACGAGCAGTACTTC	CAISESKRDKSIPTYEQYF
TRBV24-1	few	TRBJ1-5	.	TGTGCCACCAGTGGGAAGGGTAGCAATCAGCCCCAGCATTTT	CATSGKGSNQPQHF
TRBV2	.	TRBJ1-4	TRBD1	TGTGCCAGCAAAGTCGTGGGACAGTCTAATGAAAAACTGTTTTTT	CASKVVGQSNEKLFF
TRBV20-1	.	TRBJ1-1	TRBD1	TGCAGTGCTAGATCCTGGACAGGGAACACTGAAGCTTTCTTT	CSARSWTGNTEAFF
TRBV29-1	few	TRBJ2-1	.	TGCAGCGTTCCCTCAGGGGAGGGCAATGAGCAGTTCTTC	CSVPSGEGNEQFF
TRBV7-8	few	TRBJ2-3	TRBD2	TGTGCCAGCAGCCTTCCCGGACTAGCGGGGTTAACAGATACGCAGTATTTT	CASSLPGLAGLTDTQYF
TRBV6-2/TRBV6-3	.	TRBJ1-2	.	TGTGCCAGCAGTTACTCGCCTAGGCTTGACTGGACAGCTAACTATGGCTACACCTTC	CASSYSPRLDWTANYGYTF
TRBV6-2/TRBV6-3	.	TRBJ2-1	.	TGTGCCAGCAGCCATGGACCCACGGCTGAGCAGTTCTTC	CASSHGPTAEQFF
TRBV28	.	TRBJ2-6	.	TGTGCCAGCAGTTCCTGGAGGGACCTACAAGCCAACGTCCTGACTTTC	CASSSWRDLQANVLTF
TRBV7-3	.	TRBJ2-1	TRBD2	TGTGCCAGCAGCTTAGCGGGGGGCCAGGGTGAGCAGTTCTTC	CASSLAGGQGEQFF
TRBV7-2	.	TRBJ2-1	TRBD2	TGTACCAGCAGCTTAAGTCTAGCGGGGGGCCACAATGAGCAGTTCTTC	CTSSLSLAGGHNEQFF